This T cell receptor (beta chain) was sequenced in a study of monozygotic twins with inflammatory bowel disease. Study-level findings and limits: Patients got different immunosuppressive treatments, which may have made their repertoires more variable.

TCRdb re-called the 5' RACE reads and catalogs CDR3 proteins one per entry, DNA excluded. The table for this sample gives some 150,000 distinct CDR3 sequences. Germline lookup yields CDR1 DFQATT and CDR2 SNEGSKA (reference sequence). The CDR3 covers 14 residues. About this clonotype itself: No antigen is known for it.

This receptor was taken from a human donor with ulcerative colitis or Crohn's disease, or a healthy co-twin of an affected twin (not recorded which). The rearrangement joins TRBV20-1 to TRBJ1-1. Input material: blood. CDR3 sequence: CSATSYKMNTEAFF.